Listed below are T cell receptor beta chains from one sample, sequenced in a study of blood T cell repertoires in COVID-19. TCRdb keeps only in-frame clones here, not all; method: immunoSEQ multiplex PCR. The sample holds approximately 170,000 clones, around 80% seen once. The material sequenced was PBMCs or T cells enriched from blood (not recorded which). All receptors come from a woman in her 50s who had recovered from COVID-19. CDR3s include the opening cysteine and the closing phenylalanine or tryptophan. The order of the fields is CDR3 protein, CDR3 DNA, J gene, clone size, V gene, D gene. The D gene is left open where the match is weak. Clone size is not always given. Where it is, it says once, few, many or a class for expanded clones.

CDR3 protein: CASGEGFSYEQYF; CDR3 DNA: TGTGCCAGCGGGGAGGGCTTCTCCTACGAGCAGTACTTC; J gene: TRBJ2-7; clone size: once; V gene: TRBV6-5; D gene: TRBD2
CDR3 protein: CASSWTDGNTIYF; CDR3 DNA: TGTGCCAGCAGCTGGACAGATGGAAACACCATATATTTT; J gene: TRBJ1-3; clone size: NA; V gene: TRBV9; D gene: NA
CDR3 protein: CASSTNVGTGGGEQYF; CDR3 DNA: TGTGCCAGCAGCACGAACGTTGGGACAGGGGGAGGCGAGCAGTACTTC; J gene: TRBJ2-7; clone size: NA; V gene: TRBV7-9; D gene: TRBD1
CDR3 protein: CASSQASGGEADTQYF; CDR3 DNA: TGTGCCAGCAGCCAAGCGAGCGGGGGGGAGGCAGATACGCAGTATTTT; J gene: TRBJ2-3; clone size: NA; V gene: TRBV3-1/TRBV3-2; D gene: TRBD2
CDR3 protein: CASSLGGLDTEAFF; CDR3 DNA: TGTGCCAGCAGCTTAGGAGGGCTGGACACTGAAGCTTTCTTT; J gene: TRBJ1-1; clone size: NA; V gene: TRBV7-3; D gene: NA
CDR3 protein: CATSRPSQGGLSEQYF; CDR3 DNA: TGTGCCACCAGCAGACCCTCACAGGGGGGTTTGAGCGAGCAGTACTTC; J gene: TRBJ2-7; clone size: NA; V gene: TRBV15; D gene: TRBD1
CDR3 protein: CASVVSGRGTEAFF; CDR3 DNA: TGTGCCAGTGTTGTATCGGGGAGGGGCACTGAAGCTTTCTTT; J gene: TRBJ1-1; clone size: NA; V gene: TRBV19; D gene: NA
CDR3 protein: CASGDSQNYGYTF; CDR3 DNA: TGTGCCAGCGGCGACAGTCAGAACTATGGCTACACCTTC; J gene: TRBJ1-2; clone size: NA; V gene: TRBV7-9; D gene: NA
CDR3 protein: CASSYVEAWYTEAFF; CDR3 DNA: TGTGCCAGCAGTTACGTAGAGGCGTGGTACACTGAAGCTTTCTTT; J gene: TRBJ1-1; clone size: NA; V gene: TRBV5-8; D gene: NA
CDR3 protein: CASSYTRLAGQETQYF; CDR3 DNA: TGTGCCAGCAGTTACACCAGACTAGCGGGGCAAGAGACCCAGTACTTC; J gene: TRBJ2-5; clone size: few; V gene: TRBV6-6; D gene: TRBD2
CDR3 protein: CASSSQAGPSGNTIYF; CDR3 DNA: TGTGCCAGCAGTTCTCAAGCAGGGCCCTCTGGAAACACCATATATTTT; J gene: TRBJ1-3; clone size: NA; V gene: TRBV28; D gene: NA